The 31 T cell receptor beta chains reported below all come from one sample, sequenced in a study of cytomegalovirus exposure and HLA in healthy donors. PCR employed 60 Vbeta and 13 Jbeta primers. Generated by immunoSEQ multiplex PCR, the TCRdb table keeps only in-frame clones and is missing some. The data contain fewer than 200,000 clones, around 86% of them seen just once; the ten biggest clones take up approximately 2.2%. The sequenced sample was PBMCs. The receptor set was obtained from a male donor in good health and CMV-seronegative.

This clone has just a few counts. The chain couples TRBV5-1 to TRBJ2-3; TRBD2 aligns across 11 bases. This CDR3 is 14 amino acids long. Per the germline V gene, CDR1 is SGHRS and CDR2 is YFSETQ. The junction had 3 bases not matched to a gene; V was cut back by 3 bases and J by 6 bases. The CDR3 sequence: CASSSSGGQDTQYF. The CDR3, as DNA: TGCGCCAGCAGCTCTAGCGGGGGGCAGGATACGCAGTATTTT. Drawing the rest from reference TRBV5-1 and TRBJ2-3, the complete variable domain is KAGVTQTPRYLIKTRGQQVTLSCSPISGHRSVSWYQQTPGQGLQFLFEYFSETQRNKGNFPGRFSGRQFSNSRSEMNVSTLELGDSALYLCASSSSGGQDTQYFGPGTRLTVL.

This chain connects TRBV13 to TRBJ2-3, with 12 bases lining up with TRBD2. With 3 bases clipped from V and 0 bases from J, the junction kept 7 bases outside the gene matches. The CDR3 spans 18 residues. Per germline, CDR1 PRHDT and CDR2 FYEKMQ (reference sequence). The CDR3 DNA reads TGTGCCAGCAGCTTGGGACTAGCGGGCAAGATTAGCACAGATACGCAGTATTTT. Translating it yields CASSLGLAGKISTDTQYF.

This chain uses TRBV9 with TRBJ2-7; tentative D call: TRBD2 (5 bases). The CDR3 consists of 14 residues. Germline loops: CDR1 SGDLS, CDR2 YYNGEE. The germline V and J ends were trimmed by 0 bases and 0 bases, with 7 bases remaining between them. The CDR3, as DNA: TGTGCCAGCAGCGTAGGGGAGAACTCCTACGAGCAGTACTTC. The encoded protein is CASSVGENSYEQYF.

This sequence joins TRBV7-9 and TRBJ1-5; D unclear. This CDR3 contains 13 residues. V lost 1 base and J lost 5, with 6 bases in between. In germline, CDR1 is SEHNR, CDR2 FQNEAQ (reference sequence). CDR3 in amino acids: CASSLGGDQPQHF. The CDR3 DNA is TGTGCCAGCAGCTTAGGCGGGGATCAGCCCCAGCATTTT.

This clone was observed a handful of times. V gene TRBV5-6 combines with J gene TRBJ2-7; 11 bases map to TRBD1. Germline-derived CDR1 and CDR2 are SGHDT and YYEEEE. CDR3 size: 15 residues. V lost 4 bases, J lost 2 bases, and 5 bases stayed unmatched. CDR3 sequence reads: CASSGTGGSAYEQYF. In DNA, the CDR3 is TGTGCCAGCAGCGGGACAGGGGGATCGGCCTACGAGCAGTACTTC.

The chain couples TRBV10-3 to TRBJ1-1; 8 bases fit TRBD1. With 6 bases clipped from V and 3 bases from J, the junction kept 9 bases outside the gene matches. This CDR3 spans 15 amino acids. Germline-derived CDR1 and CDR2 are ENHRY and SYGVKD. DNA for the CDR3: TGTGCCATCAGACCGACTCACAGGGGGGACACTGAAGCTTTCTTT. It translates to CAIRPTHRGDTEAFF.

The chain combines TRBV6-1 with TRBJ1-2; possibly TRBD1 for D (5 bases). CDR3 length: 14 residues. Germline CDR1 and CDR2: MNHNS and SASEGT. V was clipped by 5 bases and J by 8 bases, with 18 bases between them. The CDR3 sequence: CASSSQGGGGGYTF. Written as DNA, the CDR3 is TGTGCCAGCAGTTCCCAGGGTGGGGGAGGCGGCTACACCTTC.

The J gene is TRBJ1-5, the V gene TRBV6-5; D perhaps matches TRBD1 (6 bases). V was cut by 5 bases and J by 5 bases, with 16 bases left in between. This CDR3 is 15 amino acids long. CDR1 is MNHEY and CDR2 is SVGAGI in the germline V gene. CDR3 coding DNA: TGTGCCAGCAGTCTCGTGCAGGGGAGGGATCAGCCCCAGCATTTT. This gives the protein CASSLVQGRDQPQHF.

This clone was counted between two and nine times. The rearrangement uses TRBV6-1 and TRBJ1-3; TRBD1 is a possible D gene (5 bases). The CDR3 is 13 amino acids. V was trimmed by 11 bases and J by 4 bases, leaving 15 bases between them. Germline CDR1 and CDR2: MNHNS and SASEGT. The DNA for the CDR3 is TGTGCCGCCGCCGGGACTCCGGGAAACACCATATATTTT. Translation gives CAAAGTPGNTIYF.

The rearrangement links TRBV6-1 to TRBJ1-1, with D possibly matching TRBD1 (5 bases). The CDR3 sequence is 14 residues long. V lost 5 bases and J 0 bases, leaving 10 bases between the germline ends. The germline V gene encodes CDR1 MNHNS and CDR2 SASEGT. CDR3 sequence reads: CASSPTVMNTEAFF. The CDR3 region has the DNA TGTGCCAGCAGTCCGACAGTCATGAACACTGAAGCTTTCTTT.

The table lists this clone with a few counts. This chain uses TRBV7-6 with TRBJ2-5; the D gene is possibly TRBD2 (7 bases). The CDR3 sequence is 13 residues long. V was cut by 3 bases and J by 5 bases, with 10 bases left in between. Germline loops: CDR1 SGHVS, CDR2 FNYEAQ. The CDR3 loop reads CASSLEGGETQYF. As DNA, the CDR3 is TGTGCCAGCAGCTTGGAGGGGGGGGAGACCCAGTACTTC.

V is TRBV18 and J is TRBJ2-2; D perhaps matches TRBD1 (6 bases). The CDR3 extends over 15 amino acids. Germline CDR1 reads KGHSH; CDR2 reads LQKENI. V was trimmed by 8 bases and J by 2 bases, leaving 15 bases between them. The DNA of the CDR3 is TGTGCCAGCCAGTCCCGGACAGCAAACACCGGGGAGCTGTTTTTT. Residues: CASQSRTANTGELFF.

The V gene is TRBV4-3, the J gene TRBJ2-1; maybe TRBD1 (5 bases). Germline CDR1 and CDR2: LGHNA and YSLEER. Trimming took off 2 bases at V and 3 bases at J, with 20 bases between the two ends. There are 18 residues in the CDR3. The CDR3 DNA sequence: TGCGCCAGCAGCCAATCCGCTCCCCGACAGCTGAACTACAATGAGCAGTTCTTC. Encoded protein: CASSQSAPRQLNYNEQFF.

The chain carries TRBV4-1 and TRBJ2-3; 13 positions agree with TRBD2. J was trimmed by 6 bases and V by 2 bases; bases with no gene match: 8. Germline V gene data show CDR1 as MGHRA and CDR2 as YSYEKL. There are 17 residues in the CDR3. In nucleotides, the CDR3 is TGCGCCAGCAGCCAACACCCACTAGCGGGGGGGCGCGATACGCAGTATTTT. Protein sequence: CASSQHPLAGGRDTQYF.

This clone has only one observation. The chain is built from TRBV27 and TRBJ2-2, with 8 bases matching TRBD2. Looked up from germline, CDR1 is MNHEY and CDR2 is SMNVEV (reference sequence). The CDR3 loop spans 17 amino acids. V shed 3 bases and J 0 bases; nucleotides not matched to a gene: 6. The CDR3 bases are TGTGCCAGCAGTTTCTCAGCGGGGGCCACGAACACCGGGGAGCTGTTTTTT. Translated, it gives CASSFSAGATNTGELFF.

The chain has TRBV29-1 and TRBJ2-1; TRBD2 aligns across 9 bases. V trimming: 7 bases; J trimming: 0 bases; junction bases outside the gene matches: 16. This CDR3 contains 18 residues. CDR1 SQVTM and CDR2 ANQGSEA come from the germline V gene. CDR3 in DNA: TGCAGCGCGACTGAGGGAGCGGGGGGCCGTATCTCCTACAATGAGCAGTTCTTC. Protein: CSATEGAGGRISYNEQFF.

This chain joins TRBV30 and TRBJ2-2, with 8 bases lining up with TRBD2. After removal of 2 bases from V and 1 base from J, the junction contained 6 bases not matched to a gene. Germline values: CDR1 GTSNPN, CDR2 SVGIG (reference sequence). CDR3 length: 16 residues. The CDR3 sequence: CAWSLGLAGNTGELFF. CDR3 coding DNA: TGTGCCTGGAGTTTAGGGCTAGCGGGGAACACCGGGGAGCTGTTTTTT.

The chain joins TRBV19 to TRBJ1-2; 7 bases line up with TRBD1. V lost 7 bases to trimming and J lost 3 bases; unmatched junction nucleotides: 8. Germline loops: CDR1 LNHDA, CDR2 SQIVND (reference sequence). This CDR3 is 14 amino acids long. The CDR3 region has the DNA TGTGCCAGTATCCCCTCGGGACAGTACTATGGCTACACCTTC. This codes for CASIPSGQYYGYTF.

A few counts support this clone. The rearrangement joins TRBV5-1 to TRBJ2-5; D gene unclear. The CDR3 covers 13 residues. Germline CDR1 is SGHRS and CDR2 is YFSETQ. Trimming stripped 2 bases from V and 0 bases from J, with 5 bases between. CDR3 coding DNA: TGCGCCAGCAGCTTCCTTTACCAAGAGACCCAGTACTTC. It encodes CASSFLYQETQYF.

This clone has more than one count but fewer than ten. The chain carries TRBV29-1 and TRBJ1-2; unclear D gene. The CDR3 extends over 13 amino acids. Trimming shortened V by 5 bases and J by 7 bases, and 17 bases separated the two germline ends. The germline V gene has CDR1 SQVTM and CDR2 ANQGSEA. DNA for the CDR3: TGCAGCGTTCGAAGTTCGGGAACGGTTGGCTACACCTTC. Its protein is CSVRSSGTVGYTF.

This clone was observed a handful of times. The CDR3 is CAWSTSLYGYTF. CDR3 DNA: TGTGCCTGGAGTACCAGTCTGTATGGCTACACCTTC. The chain carries TRBV30 and TRBJ1-2; D unresolved. This CDR3 is 12 amino acids long. From germline, CDR1 is GTSNPN and CDR2 SVGIG (reference sequence). V was trimmed by 2 bases and J by 5 bases, leaving 9 bases between them.

The rearrangement uses TRBV11-2 and TRBJ2-2; 8 bases map to TRBD1. J gave up 2 bases and V 5 bases, and 4 bases lay outside the gene matches. CDR1 SGHAT and CDR2 FQNNGV come from the germline V gene. The CDR3 is made up of 15 amino acids. CDR3 protein: CASSPGQGNTGELFF. The CDR3 coding sequence is TGTGCCAGCAGCCCCGGACAGGGTAACACCGGGGAGCTGTTTTTT.

V is TRBV5-6 and J is TRBJ2-2, with D tentatively TRBD2 (7 bases). CDR3 size: 16 residues. Germline lookup yields CDR1 SGHDT and CDR2 YYEEEE. Trimming removed 4 bases at V and 7 bases at J, with 20 bases between. CDR3 nucleotide sequence: TGTGCCAGCAGCCCTCTAGGGGGGGCTATGGTCGGGGAGCTGTTTTTT. As protein: CASSPLGGAMVGELFF. Variable domain in full (rest from reference TRBV5-6 and TRBJ2-2): DAGVTQSPTHLIKTRGQQVTLRCSPKSGHDTVSWYQQALGQGPQFIFQYYEEEERQRGNFPDRFSGHQFPNYSSELNVNALLLGDSALYLCASSPLGGAMVGELFFGEGSRLTVL.

The chain joins TRBV4-1 to TRBJ1-2, with unresolved D. CDR1 is MGHRA, CDR2 YSYEKL, per germline. The CDR3 sequence is 16 residues long. V lost 1 base, J lost 4 bases, and 16 bases lay in between. The CDR3 coding sequence is TGCGCCAGCAGCCAAGCGGAGAGCGGGTTCGGCTATGGCTACACCTTC. As protein: CASSQAESGFGYGYTF.

The CDR3 protein is CASSPGREAYTEAFF. The CDR3 DNA sequence: TGTGCCAGCAGTCCCGGCCGGGAAGCCTACACTGAAGCTTTCTTT. V gene TRBV6-5 combines with J gene TRBJ1-1; D gene unclear. There are 15 residues in the CDR3. The ends were cut back, 5 bases at V and 3 bases at J, with 16 bases in the middle. Germline assignment: CDR1 MNHEY and CDR2 SVGAGI.

This clone was detected a few times. The chain has TRBV13 and TRBJ1-2, with D unresolved. CDR3 size: 14 residues. Per the germline V gene, CDR1 is PRHDT and CDR2 is FYEKMQ (reference sequence). Deletions cut 5 bases from V and 4 bases from J, with 14 bases between. CDR3 residues: CASSSGGRVYGYTF. In nucleotides, the CDR3 is TGTGCCAGCAGCAGCGGTGGAAGGGTCTATGGCTACACCTTC.

V and J are TRBV27 and TRBJ1-1; D ambiguous. The V gene lost 5 bases and the J gene lost 5 bases, with 15 bases spanning the gap. Germline V gene lookup returns CDR1 MNHEY and CDR2 SMNVEV (reference sequence). The CDR3 totals 14 residues. The CDR3 DNA reads TGTGCCAGCAGTCTTCTCGGGGTATCGACTGAAGCTTTCTTT. It encodes CASSLLGVSTEAFF.

The chain recombines TRBV7-8 with TRBJ1-1; 7 bases align to TRBD1. After removal of 4 bases from V and 2 bases from J, the junction contained 7 bases not matched to a gene. This CDR3 has 15 residues. Germline V gene data show CDR1 as SGHVS and CDR2 as FQNEAQ. The CDR3 DNA is TGTGCCAGCAGCTATTCGACAGGGATCAACACTGAAGCTTTCTTT. It encodes CASSYSTGINTEAFF.

The chain combines TRBV25-1 with TRBJ1-6; weak D call: TRBD1 (5 bases). The V end was cut by 3 bases, the J end by 10 bases, with 10 bases between. This CDR3 is built from 13 residues. Per the germline V gene, CDR1 is MGHDK and CDR2 is SYGVNS. In DNA, the CDR3 is TGTGCCAGCAGTGATCGGGGGTTCTCACCCCTCCACTTT. Protein: CASSDRGFSPLHF. Combining the CDR3 with reference TRBV25-1 and TRBJ1-6 gives the whole variable domain EADIYQTPRYLVIGTGKKITLECSQTMGHDKMYWYQQDPGMELHLIHYSYGVNSTEKGDLSSESTVSRIRTEHFPLTLESARPSHTSQYLCASSDRGFSPLHFGNGTRLTVT.

The V call is TRBV7-9, the J call TRBJ2-2; 7 bases align to TRBD2. The length of the CDR3 is 17 residues. Germline CDR1 is SEHNR and CDR2 is FQNEAQ (reference sequence). Trimming took 1 base from V and 5 from J; bases not matched to a gene: 10. In DNA form, the CDR3 reads TGTGCCAGCAGCTTAGAGGTCCGGGAGGTTCGTACCGGGGAGCTGTTTTTT. Its protein is CASSLEVREVRTGELFF.

The chain joins TRBV2 to TRBJ1-1; D is undetermined. Trimming took 4 bases from V and 3 from J, leaving 12 bases between them. The CDR3 sequence is 14 residues long. Germline V gene sequence: CDR1 SNHLY, CDR2 FYNNEI. CDR3 sequence (DNA): TGTGCCAGCAGTGCGGAGGTCCGTTACACTGAAGCTTTCTTT. It translates to CASSAEVRYTEAFF.